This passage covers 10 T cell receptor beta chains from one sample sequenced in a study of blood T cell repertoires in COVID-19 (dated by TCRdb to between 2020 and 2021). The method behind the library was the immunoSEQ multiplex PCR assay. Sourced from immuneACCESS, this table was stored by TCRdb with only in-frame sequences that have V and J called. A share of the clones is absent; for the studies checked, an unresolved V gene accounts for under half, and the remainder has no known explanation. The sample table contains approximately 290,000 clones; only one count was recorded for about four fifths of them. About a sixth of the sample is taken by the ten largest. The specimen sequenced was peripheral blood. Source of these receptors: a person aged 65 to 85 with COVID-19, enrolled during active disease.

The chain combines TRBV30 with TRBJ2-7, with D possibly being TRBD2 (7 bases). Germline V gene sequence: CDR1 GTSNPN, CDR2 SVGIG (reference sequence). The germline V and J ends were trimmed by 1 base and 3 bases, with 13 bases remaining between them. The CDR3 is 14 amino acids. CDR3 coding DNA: TGTGCCTGGAGTGATGGAGCGGGACACTACGAGCAGTACTTC. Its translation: CAWSDGAGHYEQYF. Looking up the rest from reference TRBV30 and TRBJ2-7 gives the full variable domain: SQTIHQWPATLVQPVGSPLSLECTVEGTSNPNLYWYRQAAGRGLQLLFYSVGIGQISSEVPQNLSASRPQDRQFILSSKKLLLSDSGFYLCAWSDGAGHYEQYFGPGTRLTVT.

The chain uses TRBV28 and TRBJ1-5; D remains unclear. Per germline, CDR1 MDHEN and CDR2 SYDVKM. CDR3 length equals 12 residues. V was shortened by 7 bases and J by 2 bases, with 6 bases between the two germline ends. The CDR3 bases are TGTGCCAGCACCGTTGGCAATCAGCCCCAGCATTTT. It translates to CASTVGNQPQHF.

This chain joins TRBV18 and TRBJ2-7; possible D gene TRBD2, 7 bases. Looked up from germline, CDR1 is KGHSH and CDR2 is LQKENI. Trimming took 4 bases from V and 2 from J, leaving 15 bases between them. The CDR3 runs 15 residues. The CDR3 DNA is TGTGCCAGCTCACAAGGGGGGGGTCTAACCTACGAGCAGTACTTC. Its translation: CASSQGGGLTYEQYF.

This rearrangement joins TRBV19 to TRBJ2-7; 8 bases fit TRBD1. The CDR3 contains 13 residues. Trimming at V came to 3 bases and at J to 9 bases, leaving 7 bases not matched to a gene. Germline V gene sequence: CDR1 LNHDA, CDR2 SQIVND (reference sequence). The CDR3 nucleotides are TGTGCCAGTAGTATCGGGGGACAGGCTGTGCAGTACTTC. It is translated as CASSIGGQAVQYF.

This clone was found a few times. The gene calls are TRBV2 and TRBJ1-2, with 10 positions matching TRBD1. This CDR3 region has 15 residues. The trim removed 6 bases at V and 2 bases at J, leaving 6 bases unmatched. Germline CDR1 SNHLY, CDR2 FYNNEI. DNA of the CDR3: TGTGCCAGCAGGCGACCGGGACAGGGGAACTATGGCTACACCTTC. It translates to CASRRPGQGNYGYTF.

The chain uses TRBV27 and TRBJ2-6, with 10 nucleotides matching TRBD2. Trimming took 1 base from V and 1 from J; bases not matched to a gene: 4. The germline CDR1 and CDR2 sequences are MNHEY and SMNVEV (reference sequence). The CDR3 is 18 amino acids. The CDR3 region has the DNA TGTGCCAGCAGTTTATTTGTGACTAGCGGGTCTGGGGCCAACGTCCTGACTTTC. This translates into CASSLFVTSGSGANVLTF.

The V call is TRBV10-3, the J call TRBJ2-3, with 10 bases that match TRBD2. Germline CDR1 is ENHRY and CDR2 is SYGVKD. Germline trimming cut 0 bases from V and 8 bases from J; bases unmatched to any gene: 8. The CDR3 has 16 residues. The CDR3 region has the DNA TGTGCCATCAGTGAGTCGGGAGCGGGAGGGCCCAGTACGCAGTATTTT. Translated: CAISESGAGGPSTQYF.

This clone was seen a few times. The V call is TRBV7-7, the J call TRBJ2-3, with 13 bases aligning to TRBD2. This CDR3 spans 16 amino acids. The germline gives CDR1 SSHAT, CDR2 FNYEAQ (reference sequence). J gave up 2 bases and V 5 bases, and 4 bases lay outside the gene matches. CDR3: CASSLGTSGNTDTQYF. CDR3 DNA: TGTGCCAGCAGCCTAGGGACTAGCGGGAACACAGATACGCAGTATTTT.

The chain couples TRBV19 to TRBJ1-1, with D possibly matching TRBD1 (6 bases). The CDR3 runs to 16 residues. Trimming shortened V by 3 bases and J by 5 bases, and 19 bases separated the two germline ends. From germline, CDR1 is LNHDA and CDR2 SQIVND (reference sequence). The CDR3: CASSMGQLGGLTEAFF. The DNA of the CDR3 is TGTGCCAGTAGTATGGGTCAGTTGGGGGGGCTAACTGAAGCTTTCTTT.

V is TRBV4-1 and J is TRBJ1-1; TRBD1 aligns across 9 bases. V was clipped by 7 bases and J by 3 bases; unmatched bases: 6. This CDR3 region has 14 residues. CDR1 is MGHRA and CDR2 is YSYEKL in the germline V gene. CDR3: CASKATGGYTEAFF. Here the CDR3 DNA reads TGCGCCAGCAAAGCCACAGGGGGCTACACTGAAGCTTTCTTT.